Each of the 32 T cell receptor beta chains below was sequenced from the same sample in a study of T cell repertoires in cytomegalovirus infection. TCRdb called the reads again in MiXCR, with one record for every CDR3 protein. The sample gives about 52,000 distinct CDR3 sequences, roughly 21% of which show up once; around four fifths is in the top ten. Their recognized antigens are unknown. Sequenced material: CD8+ T cells from cultured PBMCs, taken from culture after CMV antigen stimulation. These receptor sequences come from a human donor in good health (CMV status not recorded). Some clones in this sample may be carry-over from other donors' samples.

This clonotype was counted a few times. The V and J genes are TRBV7-7 and TRBJ2-2; 9 bases fit TRBD1. This CDR3 is 14 amino acids long. Germline V CDR1 and CDR2: SSHAT, FNYEAQ (reference sequence). J lost 4 bases, V lost 5 bases, and 2 bases had no gene match. CDR3: CASSIQGATGELFF. CDR3 in DNA: TGTGCCAGCAGCATACAGGGGGCCACCGGGGAGCTGTTTTTT.

The chain joins TRBV19 to TRBJ1-1, with 9 nucleotides matching TRBD1. V lost 6 bases to trimming and J lost 3 bases; unmatched junction nucleotides: 5. The CDR3 loop spans 14 amino acids. The germline V gene encodes CDR1 LNHDA and CDR2 SQIVND (reference sequence). In DNA, the CDR3 is TGTGCCAGTAGCCACGACAGGGGGGACACTGAAGCTTTCTTT. Residues: CASSHDRGDTEAFF.

This clonotype has only a few counts. The V gene is TRBV20-1, the J gene TRBJ2-7; D gene uncertain. The CDR3 covers 15 residues. The germline V gene has CDR1 DFQATT and CDR2 SNEGSKA (reference sequence). The V and J ends lost 0 bases and 3 bases respectively, with 15 bases between them. Here the CDR3 DNA reads TGCAGTGCTAGAGATCTTGGCCAGCCCCGCTACGAGCAGTACTTC. Translation: CSARDLGQPRYEQYF.

This rearrangement joins TRBV11-2 to TRBJ2-5, with D possibly called TRBD1 or TRBD2 (5 bases each). Germline values: CDR1 SGHAT, CDR2 FQNNGV. Trimming cost V 5 bases and J 2 bases, with 12 bases left between them. This CDR3 region has 14 residues. The CDR3 is CASSPLGRQETQYF. In DNA, the CDR3 is TGTGCCAGCAGCCCCTTGGGACGGCAAGAGACCCAGTACTTC.

This clonotype showed up just a few times. The gene calls are TRBV11-2 and TRBJ2-1; 13 bases align to TRBD2. The CDR3 sequence is 17 residues long. From germline, CDR1 is SGHAT and CDR2 FQNNGV. J was trimmed by 8 bases and V by 1 base; bases with no gene match: 8. The CDR3 loop is CASSLATSGGALDEQFF. The CDR3 DNA is TGTGCCAGCAGCTTAGCAACTAGCGGGGGGGCGCTAGATGAGCAGTTCTTC.

This chain joins TRBV7-9 and TRBJ2-3; 12 bases map to TRBD2. The CDR3 extends over 16 amino acids. After removal of 5 bases from V and 4 bases from J, the junction contained 7 bases not matched to a gene. Germline V gene lookup returns CDR1 SEHNR and CDR2 FQNEAQ (reference sequence). CDR3 residues: CASSRSGTSGPDTQYF. The CDR3 DNA reads TGTGCCAGCAGCCGCTCGGGGACTAGCGGGCCAGATACGCAGTATTTT.

This clonotype was observed once. The chain employs TRBV29-1 and TRBJ2-7; TRBD2 agrees at 11 bases. With V trimmed by 6 bases and J by 2 bases, 6 bases remained unmatched. The CDR3 is 14 residues long. CDR1 SQVTM and CDR2 ANQGSEA come from the germline V gene. The CDR3 region is CSVETSGGAYEQYF. The CDR3 region has the DNA TGCAGCGTCGAAACTAGCGGGGGAGCCTACGAGCAGTACTTC.

This clonotype was seen a few times. As DNA, the CDR3 is TGTGCCAGCAGCCCCTATGGGGGGGGCGACTATGAGCAGTTCTTC. It codes for CASSPYGGGDYEQFF. This chain joins TRBV9 and TRBJ2-1, with D possibly being TRBD2 (7 bases). CDR3 length equals 15 residues. Germline loops: CDR1 SGDLS, CDR2 YYNGEE. V shed 4 bases and J shed 8 bases, with 19 bases lying between them.

V gene TRBV9 combines with J gene TRBJ2-7; D is unresolved. The CDR3 is made up of 13 amino acids. V lost 4 bases, J lost 3 bases, and 11 bases lay in between. CDR1 and CDR2 from the germline V gene are SGDLS and YYNGEE. DNA of the CDR3: TGTGCCAGCAGCCCAGACAACGACTACGAGCAGTACTTC. It yields the protein CASSPDNDYEQYF.

This clonotype turned up a few times. This rearrangement joins TRBV4-1 to TRBJ2-1; tentatively, D is TRBD2 (5 bases). The germline V and J ends were trimmed by 0 bases and 6 bases, with 12 bases remaining between them. Germline CDR1 MGHRA, CDR2 YSYEKL. This CDR3 is 15 amino acids long. CDR3 region: CASSQERGRGNEQFF. CDR3 DNA sequence: TGCGCCAGCAGCCAAGAACGGGGTCGAGGCAATGAGCAGTTCTTC.

The chain couples TRBV12-3 or TRBV12-4 to TRBJ1-6, with D unclear. The length of the CDR3 is 11 residues. The V gene lost 5 bases and the J gene lost 14 bases, with 10 bases spanning the gap. CDR3 nucleotides: TGTGCCAGCAGTCCCGGTGGGTCCCTCCACTTT. It specifies CASSPGGSLHF.

This clonotype came up many times. This chain uses TRBV7-9 with TRBJ1-2; no firm D call. V was pared by 6 bases and J by 4 bases, with 12 bases between. CDR1 is SEHNR, CDR2 FQNEAQ, per germline (reference sequence). CDR3 length equals 13 residues. The CDR3 DNA sequence: TGTGCCAGCAGTTCACCGTCAGGCTATGGCTACACCTTC. The encoded protein is CASSSPSGYGYTF. Looking up the rest from reference TRBV7-9 and TRBJ1-2 gives the full variable domain: DTGVSQNPRHKITKRGQNVTFRCDPISEHNRLYWYRQTLGQGPEFLTYFQNEAQLEKSRLLSDRFSAERPKGSFSTLEIQRTEQGDSAMYLCASSSPSGYGYTFGSGTRLTVV.

This clonotype occurred a few times. The chain combines TRBV6-6 with TRBJ2-1; D is unresolved. The CDR3 contains 13 residues. Germline V gene sequence: CDR1 MNHNY, CDR2 SVGAGI (reference sequence). The V end was cut by 10 bases, the J end by 6 bases, with 16 bases between. The CDR3 DNA reads TGTGCCACCCAAAGTGGTTTGGGCAATGAGCAGTTCTTC. Translated, it gives CATQSGLGNEQFF.

This clonotype has just a few counts. The chain recombines TRBV4-1 with TRBJ1-4; D is unclear. Trimming left V 1 base short and J 8 bases short, with 14 bases between. Germline V gives CDR1 MGHRA, CDR2 YSYEKL. The CDR3 has 15 amino acids. The CDR3 here is CASSQGETISEKLFF. In nucleotides, the CDR3 is TGCGCCAGCAGCCAAGGAGAAACAATTAGCGAAAAACTGTTTTTT.

The V call is TRBV30, the J call TRBJ2-7, with 7 nucleotides matching TRBD1. Germline CDR1 reads GTSNPN; CDR2 reads SVGIG (reference sequence). With 3 bases clipped from V and 6 bases from J, the junction kept 5 bases outside the gene matches. The CDR3 covers 12 residues. The DNA for the CDR3 is TGTGCCTGGAGCTACAGGGGCCTCGAGCAGTACTTC. Its translation is CAWSYRGLEQYF.

This clonotype occurred once. The V call is TRBV10-3, the J call TRBJ2-7; 7 bases are a match to TRBD1. Losses at the gene ends were 3 bases for V and 2 bases for J; bases not matched to a gene: 7. This CDR3 contains 15 residues. Per germline, CDR1 ENHRY and CDR2 SYGVKD. The DNA for the CDR3 is TGTGCCATCAGTGAATCTGGGACAGTAGCCTACGAGCAGTACTTC. It translates to CAISESGTVAYEQYF.

This rearrangement joins TRBV7-2 to TRBJ2-7, with D perhaps matching TRBD1 or TRBD2 (5 bases each). The germline V and J ends were trimmed by 0 bases and 4 bases, with 13 bases remaining between them. The CDR3 length is 15 residues. CDR1 and CDR2 from the germline V gene are SGHTA and FQGNSA. CDR3 residues: CASSLADAGSYEQYF. CDR3 sequence (DNA): TGTGCCAGCAGCTTAGCAGACGCAGGGAGTTACGAGCAGTACTTC.

V gene TRBV7-2 combines with J gene TRBJ1-1; no definite D call. Germline CDR1 is SGHTA and CDR2 is FQGNSA. There are 16 residues in the CDR3. The V gene lost 5 bases and the J gene lost 6 bases, with 22 bases spanning the gap. The CDR3 reads CASSPLGRASVPEAFF. DNA of the CDR3: TGTGCCAGCAGCCCCCTCGGGCGGGCCTCGGTTCCTGAAGCTTTCTTT.

This clonotype was seen a few times. The V and J genes are TRBV6-1 and TRBJ1-2; 8 bases are shared with TRBD1. CDR1 is MNHNS, CDR2 SASEGT, per germline. V gave up 3 bases and J gave up 5 bases; unmatched junction bases: 5. The CDR3 runs to 14 residues. The CDR3 DNA reads as TGTGCCAGCAGTGACTGGACAGGGATGTATGGCTACACCTTC. Protein product: CASSDWTGMYGYTF.

The rearrangement joins TRBV12-3 or TRBV12-4 to TRBJ2-3; D is perhaps TRBD2 (7 bases). V lost 3 bases to trimming and J lost 2 bases, with 12 bases between them. CDR3 length: 15 amino acids. CDR3 residues: CASSFFGGLTDTQYF. The DNA for the CDR3 is TGTGCCAGCAGTTTTTTCGGGGGGCTCACAGATACGCAGTATTTT.

The CDR3 DNA follows: TGTGCCAGCAGCTTAGGGGTGAGCGGGATTAACGAGCAGTACTTC. Translated, it gives CASSLGVSGINEQYF. The chain joins TRBV7-8 to TRBJ2-7; 7 nucleotides agree with TRBD2. V gave up 1 base and J gave up 5 bases; unmatched junction bases: 8. The CDR3 is 15 residues long. Germline V gene lookup returns CDR1 SGHVS and CDR2 FQNEAQ.

This CDR3 is CASSLTVNEKLFF. CDR3 in DNA: TGTGCCAGCAGCTTGACAGTTAATGAAAAACTGTTTTTT. This chain links TRBV7-2 with TRBJ1-4; TRBD1 might be the D (5 bases). The CDR3 is made up of 13 amino acids. Germline-derived CDR1 and CDR2 are SGHTA and FQGNSA. V was pared by 3 bases and J by 4 bases, with 6 bases between.

This chain connects TRBV6-5 to TRBJ1-6; 7 bases align to TRBD1. The germline V gene encodes CDR1 MNHEY and CDR2 SVGAGI. Trimming cost V 1 base and J 6 bases; bases outside gene matches: 0. The CDR3 has 14 residues. The CDR3 DNA sequence: TGTGCCAGCAGTTACTGGGACAGTAATTCACCCCTCCACTTT. This sequence encodes CASSYWDSNSPLHF.

The gene calls are TRBV12-3 or TRBV12-4 and TRBJ1-2; 9 bases are shared with TRBD1. With 2 bases clipped from V and 6 bases from J, the junction kept 7 bases outside the gene matches. The CDR3 is 15 amino acids. The CDR3: CASSLRDRVVHGYTF. CDR3 coding DNA: TGTGCCAGCAGTTTAAGGGACAGGGTCGTACATGGCTACACCTTC.

This clonotype was seen a few times. The gene calls are TRBV7-2 and TRBJ2-7, with D maybe TRBD2 (6 bases). The V gene lost 1 base and the J gene lost 0 bases, with 13 bases spanning the gap. CDR1 and CDR2 (germline): SGHTA, FQGNSA. The CDR3 has 16 amino acids. The CDR3 reads CASSLGSGGSSYEQYF. The CDR3 nucleotides read TGTGCCAGCAGCTTAGGTTCCGGGGGTTCCTCCTACGAGCAGTACTTC.

This clonotype was seen a few times. The J gene is TRBJ1-6, the V gene TRBV7-9, with TRBD1 as a possible D gene (5 bases). The V end was cut by 4 bases, the J end by 5 bases, with 15 bases between. The CDR3 spans 16 residues. Germline V gives CDR1 SEHNR, CDR2 FQNEAQ (reference sequence). CDR3 bases: TGTGCCAGCAGCTCCCCCGTAGGGGAGGATAATTCACCCCTCCACTTT. Protein: CASSSPVGEDNSPLHF.

J is TRBJ2-7 and V is TRBV7-2; D possibly corresponds to TRBD1 (6 bases). Germline V gene sequence: CDR1 SGHTA, CDR2 FQGNSA. The CDR3 runs 14 residues. Trimming stripped 2 bases from V and 1 base from J, with 9 bases between. The CDR3 reads CASSLWGQSYEQYF. CDR3 DNA: TGTGCCAGCAGCTTATGGGGGCAGTCCTACGAGCAGTACTTC.

This clonotype has only a few counts. The rearrangement links TRBV3-1 to TRBJ2-2; D remains ambiguous. Trimming cost V 2 bases and J 3 bases, with 7 bases left between them. This CDR3 is 14 amino acids long. Looked up from germline, CDR1 is LGHDT and CDR2 is YNNKEL (reference sequence). Here the CDR3 reads CASSQHSYTGELFF. The CDR3 DNA is TGTGCCAGCAGCCAACATAGCTACACCGGGGAGCTGTTTTTT.

This clonotype was counted many times. The chain has TRBV7-2 and TRBJ1-1; 7 bases line up with TRBD1. This CDR3 region has 15 residues. Germline CDR1 is SGHTA and CDR2 is FQGNSA. Germline trimming cut 0 bases from V and 1 base from J; bases unmatched to any gene: 2. The CDR3 reads CASSLAGTENTEAFF. DNA for the CDR3: TGTGCCAGCAGCTTAGCCGGGACAGAGAACACTGAAGCTTTCTTT.

V and J are TRBV7-2 and TRBJ1-5; 7 bases line up with TRBD1. The CDR3 is 16 amino acids. CDR1 SGHTA and CDR2 FQGNSA come from the germline V gene. Trimming removed 4 bases from V and 0 bases from J; junction bases left unmatched: 6. In DNA form, the CDR3 reads TGTGCCAGCAGCTGGGGGGACAGCTATAGCAATCAGCCCCAGCATTTT. It codes for CASSWGDSYSNQPQHF.

This clonotype was seen a handful of times. The gene calls are TRBV7-6 and TRBJ2-3; 10 positions agree with TRBD2. Trimming removed 4 bases from V and 2 bases from J; junction bases left unmatched: 6. This CDR3 has 16 residues. CDR1 and CDR2 (germline): SGHVS, FNYEAQ. As DNA, the CDR3 is TGTGCCAGCAGCTCGGCTAGCGGGGGCTACACAGATACGCAGTATTTT. Translated, it gives CASSSASGGYTDTQYF.

This sequence joins TRBV6-2 or TRBV6-3 and TRBJ2-5; 8 bases are a match to TRBD1. The CDR3 has 14 residues. Trimming cost V 5 bases and J 5 bases; bases outside gene matches: 7. Germline V gene sequence: CDR1 MNHEY, CDR2 SVGEGT. The CDR3 sequence is CASSPQGAEETQYF. The CDR3 nucleotides are TGTGCCAGCAGTCCCCAGGGGGCCGAGGAGACCCAGTACTTC.